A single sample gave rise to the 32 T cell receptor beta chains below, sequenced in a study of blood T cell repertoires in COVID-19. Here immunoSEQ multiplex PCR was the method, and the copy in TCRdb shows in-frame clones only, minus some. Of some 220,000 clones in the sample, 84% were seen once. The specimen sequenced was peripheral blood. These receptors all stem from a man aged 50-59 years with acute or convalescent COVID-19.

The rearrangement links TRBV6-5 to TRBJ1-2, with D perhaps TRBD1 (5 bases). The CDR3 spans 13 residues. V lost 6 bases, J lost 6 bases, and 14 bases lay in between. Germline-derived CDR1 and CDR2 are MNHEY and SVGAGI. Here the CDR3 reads CASRRPGLHGYTF. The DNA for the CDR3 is TGTGCCAGCAGACGGCCGGGACTCCATGGCTACACCTTC.

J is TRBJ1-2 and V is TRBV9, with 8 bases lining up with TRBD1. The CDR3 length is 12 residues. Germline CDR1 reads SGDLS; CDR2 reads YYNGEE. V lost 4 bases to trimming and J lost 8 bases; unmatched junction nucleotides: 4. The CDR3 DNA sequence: TGTGCCAGCAGCATCGACAGGGGCGGCTACACCTTC. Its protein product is CASSIDRGGYTF.

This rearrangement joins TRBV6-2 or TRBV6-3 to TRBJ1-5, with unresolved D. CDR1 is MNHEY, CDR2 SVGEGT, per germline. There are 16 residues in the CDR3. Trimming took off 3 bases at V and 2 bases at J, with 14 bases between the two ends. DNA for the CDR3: TGTGCCAGCAGTTATCCCGGGAACAGCGGCAATCAGCCCCAGCATTTT. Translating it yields CASSYPGNSGNQPQHF.

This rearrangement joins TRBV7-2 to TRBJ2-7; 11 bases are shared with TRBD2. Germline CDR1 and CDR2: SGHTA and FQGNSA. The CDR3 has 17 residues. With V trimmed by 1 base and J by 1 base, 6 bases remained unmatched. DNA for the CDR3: TGTGCCAGCAGCTTAGGGCCTAGCGGGGGGCGATCCTACGAGCAGTACTTC. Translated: CASSLGPSGGRSYEQYF.

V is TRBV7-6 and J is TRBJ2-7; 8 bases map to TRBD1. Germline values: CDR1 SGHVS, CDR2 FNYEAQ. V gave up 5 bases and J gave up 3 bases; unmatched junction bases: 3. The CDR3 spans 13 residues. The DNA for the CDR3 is TGTGCCAGCAGCGGACAGGGATTCTACGAGCAGTACTTC. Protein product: CASSGQGFYEQYF.

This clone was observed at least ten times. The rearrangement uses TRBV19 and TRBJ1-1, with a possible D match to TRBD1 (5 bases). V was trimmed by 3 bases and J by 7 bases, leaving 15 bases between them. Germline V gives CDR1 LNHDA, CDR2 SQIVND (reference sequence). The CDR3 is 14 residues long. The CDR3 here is CASSINWGGNEAFF. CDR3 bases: TGTGCCAGTAGTATTAATTGGGGCGGAAATGAAGCTTTCTTT.

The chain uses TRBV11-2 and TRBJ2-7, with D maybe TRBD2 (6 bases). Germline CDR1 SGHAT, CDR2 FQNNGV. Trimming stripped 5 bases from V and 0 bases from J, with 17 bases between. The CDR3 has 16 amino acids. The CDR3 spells CASSTSRTISSYEQYF. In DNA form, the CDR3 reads TGTGCCAGCAGCACTAGCAGGACTATAAGCTCCTACGAGCAGTACTTC.

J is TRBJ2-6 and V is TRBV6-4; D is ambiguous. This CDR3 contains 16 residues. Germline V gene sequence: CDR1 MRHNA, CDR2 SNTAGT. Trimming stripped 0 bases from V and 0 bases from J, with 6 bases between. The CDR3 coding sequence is TGTGCCAGCAGTGACTCGAGTGGCTCTGGGGCCAACGTCCTGACTTTC. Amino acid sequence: CASSDSSGSGANVLTF.

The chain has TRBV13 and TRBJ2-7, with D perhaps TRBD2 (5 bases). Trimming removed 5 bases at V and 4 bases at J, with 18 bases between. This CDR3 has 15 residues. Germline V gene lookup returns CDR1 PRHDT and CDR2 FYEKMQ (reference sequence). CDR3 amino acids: CASSGYRVGSYEQYF. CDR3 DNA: TGTGCCAGCAGCGGCTACCGGGTTGGGAGTTACGAGCAGTACTTC.

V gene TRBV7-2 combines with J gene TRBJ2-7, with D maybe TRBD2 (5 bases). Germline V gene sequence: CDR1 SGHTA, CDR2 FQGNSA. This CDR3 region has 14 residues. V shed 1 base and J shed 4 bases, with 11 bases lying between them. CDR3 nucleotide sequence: TGTGCCAGCAGCTTAGACGGGGAAGGATACGAGCAGTACTTC. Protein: CASSLDGEGYEQYF. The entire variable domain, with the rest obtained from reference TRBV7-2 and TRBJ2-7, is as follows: GAGVSQSPSNKVTEKGKDVELRCDPISGHTALYWYRQSLGQGLEFLIYFQGNSAPDKSGLPSDRFSAERTGGSVSTLTIQRTQQEDSAVYLCASSLDGEGYEQYFGPGTRLTVT.

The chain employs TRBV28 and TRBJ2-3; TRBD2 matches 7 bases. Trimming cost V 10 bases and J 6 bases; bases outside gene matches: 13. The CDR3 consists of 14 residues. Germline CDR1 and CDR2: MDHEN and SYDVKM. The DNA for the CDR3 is TGTGCCATCATGCAAGCGGGAACAGCCGATACGCAGTATTTT. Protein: CAIMQAGTADTQYF.

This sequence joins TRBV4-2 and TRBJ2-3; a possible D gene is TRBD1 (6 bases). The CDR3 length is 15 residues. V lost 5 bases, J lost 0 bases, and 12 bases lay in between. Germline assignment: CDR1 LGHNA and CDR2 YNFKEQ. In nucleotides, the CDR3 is TGTGCCAGCAGCACCCGACAGGTTAGCACAGATACGCAGTATTTT. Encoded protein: CASSTRQVSTDTQYF.

CDR3 in DNA: TGTGCCAGCAGCCCGATAGACAGGGATCTCGAGCAGTACTTC. Its translation is CASSPIDRDLEQYF. The chain recombines TRBV14 with TRBJ2-7, with TRBD1 matching 7 bases. The CDR3 spans 14 residues. After removal of 4 bases from V and 6 bases from J, the junction contained 9 bases not matched to a gene. Germline V CDR1 and CDR2: SGHDN, FVKESK.

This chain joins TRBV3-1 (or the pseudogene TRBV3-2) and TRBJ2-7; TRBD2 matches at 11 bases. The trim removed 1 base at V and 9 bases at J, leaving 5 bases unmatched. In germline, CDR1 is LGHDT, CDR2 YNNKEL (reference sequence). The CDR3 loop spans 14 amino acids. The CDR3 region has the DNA TGTGCCAGCAGCCAAGCACTAGCGGGGGCACGGCAGTACTTC. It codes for CASSQALAGARQYF.

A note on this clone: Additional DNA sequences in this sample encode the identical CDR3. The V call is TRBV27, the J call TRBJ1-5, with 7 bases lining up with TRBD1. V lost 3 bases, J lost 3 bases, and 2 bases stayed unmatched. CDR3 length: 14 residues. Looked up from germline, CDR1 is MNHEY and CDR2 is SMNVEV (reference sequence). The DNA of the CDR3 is TGTGCCAGCAGTTTCAGGGGGTCCAATCAGCCCCAGCATTTT. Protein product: CASSFRGSNQPQHF.

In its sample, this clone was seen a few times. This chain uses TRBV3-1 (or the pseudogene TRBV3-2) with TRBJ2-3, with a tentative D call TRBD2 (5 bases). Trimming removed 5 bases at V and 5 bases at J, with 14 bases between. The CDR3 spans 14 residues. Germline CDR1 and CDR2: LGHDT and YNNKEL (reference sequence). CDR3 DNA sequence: TGTGCCAGCAGCTGGGTGGATAGCGAAGATACGCAGTATTTT. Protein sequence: CASSWVDSEDTQYF.

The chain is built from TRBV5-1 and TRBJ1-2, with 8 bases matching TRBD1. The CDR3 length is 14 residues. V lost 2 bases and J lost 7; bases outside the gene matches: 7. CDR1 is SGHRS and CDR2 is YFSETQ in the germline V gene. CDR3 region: CASSLTGGSGGYTF. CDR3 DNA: TGCGCCAGCAGCTTAACAGGGGGTTCTGGTGGCTACACCTTC.

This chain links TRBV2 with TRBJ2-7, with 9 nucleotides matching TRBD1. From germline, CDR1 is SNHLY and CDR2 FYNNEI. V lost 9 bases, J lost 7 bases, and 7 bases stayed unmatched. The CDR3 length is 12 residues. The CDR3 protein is CASWDRDREQYF. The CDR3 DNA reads TGTGCCAGTTGGGACAGGGATCGTGAGCAGTACTTC.

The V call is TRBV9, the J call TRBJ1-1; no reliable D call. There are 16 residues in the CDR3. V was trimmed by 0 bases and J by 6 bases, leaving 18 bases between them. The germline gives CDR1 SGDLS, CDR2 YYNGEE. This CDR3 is CASSVGWEEVGSEAFF. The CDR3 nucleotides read TGTGCCAGCAGCGTAGGTTGGGAGGAGGTAGGGTCTGAAGCTTTCTTT.

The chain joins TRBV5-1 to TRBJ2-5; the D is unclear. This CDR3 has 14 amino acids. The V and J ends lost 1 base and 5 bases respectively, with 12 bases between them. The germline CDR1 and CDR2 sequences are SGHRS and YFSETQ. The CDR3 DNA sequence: TGCGCCAGCAGCTTGTATGGGCCCCCGGAGACCCAGTACTTC. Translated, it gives CASSLYGPPETQYF.

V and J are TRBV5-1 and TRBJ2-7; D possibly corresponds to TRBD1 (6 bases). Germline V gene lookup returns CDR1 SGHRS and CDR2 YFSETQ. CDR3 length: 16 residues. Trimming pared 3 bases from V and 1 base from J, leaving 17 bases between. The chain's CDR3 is CASSSHDRSPSYEQYF. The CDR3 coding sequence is TGCGCCAGCAGCTCACATGACAGGAGCCCTTCCTACGAGCAGTACTTC.

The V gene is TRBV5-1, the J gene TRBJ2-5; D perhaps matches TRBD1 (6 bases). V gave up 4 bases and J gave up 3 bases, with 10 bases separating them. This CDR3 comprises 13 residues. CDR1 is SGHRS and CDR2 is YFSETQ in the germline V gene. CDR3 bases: TGCGCCAGCAGCGACAGGATTAAAGAGACCCAGTACTTC. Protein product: CASSDRIKETQYF.

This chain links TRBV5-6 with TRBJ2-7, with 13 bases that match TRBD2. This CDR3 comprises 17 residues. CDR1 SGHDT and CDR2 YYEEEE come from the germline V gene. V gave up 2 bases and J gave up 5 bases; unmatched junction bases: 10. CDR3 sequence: CASSLRMGLAGNNEQYF. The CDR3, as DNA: TGTGCCAGCAGCTTACGTATGGGACTAGCGGGGAACAACGAGCAGTACTTC.

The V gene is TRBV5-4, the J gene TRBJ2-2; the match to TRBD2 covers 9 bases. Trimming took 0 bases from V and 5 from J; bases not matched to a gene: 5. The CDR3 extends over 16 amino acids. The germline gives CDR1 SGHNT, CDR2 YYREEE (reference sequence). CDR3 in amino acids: CASSLGPLAGTGELFF. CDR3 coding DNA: TGTGCCAGCAGCTTGGGGCCCCTAGCGGGGACCGGGGAGCTGTTTTTT.

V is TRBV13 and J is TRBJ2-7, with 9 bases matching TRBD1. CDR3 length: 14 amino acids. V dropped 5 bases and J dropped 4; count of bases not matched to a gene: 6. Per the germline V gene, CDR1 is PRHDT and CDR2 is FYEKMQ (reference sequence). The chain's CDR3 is CASSIEGQGYEQYF. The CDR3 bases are TGTGCCAGCAGCATAGAGGGACAGGGTTACGAGCAGTACTTC.

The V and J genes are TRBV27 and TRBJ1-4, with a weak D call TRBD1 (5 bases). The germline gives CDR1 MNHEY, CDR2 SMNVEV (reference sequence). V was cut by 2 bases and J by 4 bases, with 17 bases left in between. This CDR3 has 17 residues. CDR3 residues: CASSLTPPGLINEKLFF. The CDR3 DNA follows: TGTGCCAGCAGTTTAACGCCGCCGGGACTGATTAATGAAAAACTGTTTTTT.

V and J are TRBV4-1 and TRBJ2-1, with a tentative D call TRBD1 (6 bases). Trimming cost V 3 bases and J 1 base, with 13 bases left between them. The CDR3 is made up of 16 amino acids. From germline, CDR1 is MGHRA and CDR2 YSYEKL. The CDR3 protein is CASSQTGTQSYNEQFF. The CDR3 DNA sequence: TGCGCCAGCAGCCAGACCGGGACACAATCCTACAATGAGCAGTTCTTC.

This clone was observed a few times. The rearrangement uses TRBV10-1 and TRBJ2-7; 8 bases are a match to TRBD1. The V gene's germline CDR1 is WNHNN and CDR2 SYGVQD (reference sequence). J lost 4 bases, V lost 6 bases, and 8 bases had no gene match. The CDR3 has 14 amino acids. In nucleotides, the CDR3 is TGCGCCAGCAGGCACAGACAGGGGCGGTACGAGCAGTACTTC. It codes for CASRHRQGRYEQYF.

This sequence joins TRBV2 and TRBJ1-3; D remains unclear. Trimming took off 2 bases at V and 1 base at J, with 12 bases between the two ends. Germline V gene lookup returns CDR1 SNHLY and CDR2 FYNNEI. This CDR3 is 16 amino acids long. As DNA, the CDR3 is TGTGCCAGCAGTGAACCGCGAGGTCCGTCTGGAAACACCATATATTTT. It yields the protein CASSEPRGPSGNTIYF. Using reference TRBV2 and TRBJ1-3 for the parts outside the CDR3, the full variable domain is EPEVTQTPSHQVTQMGQEVILRCVPISNHLYFYWYRQILGQKVEFLVSFYNNEISEKSEIFDDQFSVERPDGSNFTLKIRSTKLEDSAMYFCASSEPRGPSGNTIYFGEGSWLTVV.

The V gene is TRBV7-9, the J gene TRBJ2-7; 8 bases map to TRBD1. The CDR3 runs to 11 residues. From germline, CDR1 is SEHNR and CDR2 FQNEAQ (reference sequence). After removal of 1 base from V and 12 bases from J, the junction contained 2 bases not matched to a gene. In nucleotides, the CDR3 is TGTGCCAGCAGCTTAGGACAGGGGTGGTACTTC. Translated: CASSLGQGWYF.

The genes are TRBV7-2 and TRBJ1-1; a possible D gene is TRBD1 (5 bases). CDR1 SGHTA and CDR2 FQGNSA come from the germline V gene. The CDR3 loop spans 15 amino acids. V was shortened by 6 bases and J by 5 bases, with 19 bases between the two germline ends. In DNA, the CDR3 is TGTGCCAGCAGGAACCTCGTCGGCAGGGTGACTGAAGCTTTCTTT. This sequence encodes CASRNLVGRVTEAFF.

For the CDR3, the DNA is TGCGCCAGCAGCCCCCGACAGGGCCCACCCCTCCACTTT. Encoded protein: CASSPRQGPPLHF. V is TRBV5-1 and J is TRBJ1-6, with 7 bases fitting TRBD1. V was pared by 4 bases and J by 11 bases, with 6 bases of the junction left unmatched. CDR3 length: 13 residues. The germline CDR1 and CDR2 sequences are SGHRS and YFSETQ.